Listed here is a single T cell receptor (beta chain). This specimen comes from a study of T cell changes during pregnancy in multiple sclerosis. Germline values: CDR1 SGHNT, CDR2 YYREEE (reference sequence). V lost 2 bases and J 1 base, leaving 3 bases between the germline ends. The CDR3 is 12 residues long. Sequencing was performed with immunoSEQ multiplex PCR; in TCRdb, only in-frame clones are kept and a portion is missing. The sample consists of approximately 68,000 clones, roughly 92% of them appearing once. The chain uses TRBV5-4 and TRBJ1-1; D is unresolved. The receptor's source is a female donor with multiple sclerosis, enrolled in a pregnancy study. The source material was peripheral blood, sampled in the second trimester of pregnancy. The CDR3 region is CASSFGNTEAFF. In DNA form, the CDR3 reads TGTGCCAGCAGCTTCGGGAACACTGAAGCTTTCTTT.